This T cell receptor (beta chain) was found in a study of cytomegalovirus exposure and HLA in healthy donors. Study-wide findings and caveats: As a later analysis showed, several of the most significant clusters appeared to be linked to common viral pathogens.

This clone has only a few counts. Its specificity is unknown. Donors consisted of healthy bone marrow donors. Primers: 60 Vbeta forward and 13 Jbeta reverse. Under the authors' procedure: Per a later analysis, the number of unique TCR beta chains was 75 million to 90 million, of which some 9.9 million were shared. Some clones are missing from TCRdb's copy, which holds only in-frame ones; the method was immunoSEQ multiplex PCR. V and J calls and clone size are as listed in that table; D and trimming were resolved from the DNA. The data show fewer than 250,000 clones, about 80% seen once. V was clipped by 8 bases and J by 4 bases; unmatched bases: 5. This CDR3 region has 14 residues. Per germline, CDR1 MNHNS and CDR2 SASEGT.

The sequenced sample consisted of PBMCs. The receptor was isolated from a girl aged 10 to 17 in good health and CMV-seronegative. The V call is TRBV6-1, the J call TRBJ2-1, with 10 bases matching TRBD2. The CDR3 region is CASEKREGYNEQFF. The CDR3 nucleotides read TGTGCCAGCGAGAAGCGGGAGGGGTACAATGAGCAGTTCTTC.